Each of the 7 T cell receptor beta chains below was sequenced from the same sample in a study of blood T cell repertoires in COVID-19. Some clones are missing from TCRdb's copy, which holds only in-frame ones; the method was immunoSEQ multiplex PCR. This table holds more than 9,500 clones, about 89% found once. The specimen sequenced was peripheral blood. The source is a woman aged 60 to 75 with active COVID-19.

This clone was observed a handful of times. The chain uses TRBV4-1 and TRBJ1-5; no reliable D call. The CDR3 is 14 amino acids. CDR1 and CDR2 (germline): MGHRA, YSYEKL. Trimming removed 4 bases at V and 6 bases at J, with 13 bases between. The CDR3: CASSPREESQPQHF. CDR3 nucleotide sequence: TGCGCCAGCAGCCCCCGAGAGGAAAGTCAGCCCCAGCATTTT.

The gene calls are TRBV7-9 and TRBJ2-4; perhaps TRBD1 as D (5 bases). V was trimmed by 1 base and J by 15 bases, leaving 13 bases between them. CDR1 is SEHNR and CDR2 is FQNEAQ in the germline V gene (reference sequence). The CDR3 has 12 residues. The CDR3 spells CASSLEEGVRYF. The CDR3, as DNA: TGTGCCAGCAGCTTAGAGGAAGGGGTTAGGTACTTC.

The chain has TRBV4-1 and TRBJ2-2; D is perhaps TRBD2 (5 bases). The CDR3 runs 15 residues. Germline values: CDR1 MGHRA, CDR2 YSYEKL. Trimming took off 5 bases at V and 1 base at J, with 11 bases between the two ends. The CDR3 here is CASSESGVNTGELFF. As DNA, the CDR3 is TGCGCCAGCAGCGAGAGCGGAGTGAACACCGGGGAGCTGTTTTTT.

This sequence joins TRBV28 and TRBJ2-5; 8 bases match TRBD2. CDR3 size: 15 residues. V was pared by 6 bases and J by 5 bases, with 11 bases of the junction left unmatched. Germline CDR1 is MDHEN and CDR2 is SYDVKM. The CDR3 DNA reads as TGTGCCAGCAGATCCTCCACGGGGGGGCGCGAGACCCAGTACTTC. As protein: CASRSSTGGRETQYF.

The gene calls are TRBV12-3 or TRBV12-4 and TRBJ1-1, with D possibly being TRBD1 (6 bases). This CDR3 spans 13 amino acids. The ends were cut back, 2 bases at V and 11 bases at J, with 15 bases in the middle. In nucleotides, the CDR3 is TGTGCCAGCAGTTTATCAGGGGCACATGGGGCTTTCTTT. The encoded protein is CASSLSGAHGAFF.

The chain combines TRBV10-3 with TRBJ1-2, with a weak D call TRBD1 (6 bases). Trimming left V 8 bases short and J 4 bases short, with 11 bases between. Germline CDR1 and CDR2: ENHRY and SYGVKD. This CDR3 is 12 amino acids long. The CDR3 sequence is CAIYTGSYGYTF. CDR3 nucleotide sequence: TGTGCCATCTATACAGGGAGCTATGGCTACACCTTC.

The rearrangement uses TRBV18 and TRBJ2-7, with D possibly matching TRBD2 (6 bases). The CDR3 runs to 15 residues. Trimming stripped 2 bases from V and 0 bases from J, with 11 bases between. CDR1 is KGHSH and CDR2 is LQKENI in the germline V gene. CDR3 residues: CASSPTAGRSYEQYF. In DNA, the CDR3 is TGTGCCAGCTCACCAACAGCGGGTCGCTCCTACGAGCAGTACTTC.